The sequence of this T cell receptor (beta chain) was determined in a study of T cell responses to AZD1222 COVID-19 vaccine. Turning to the study itself: It was second doses at about 4 or about 12 weeks that were pooled.

CDR1 and CDR2 from the germline V gene are SGHVS and FNYEAQ. V lost 0 bases to trimming and J lost 3 bases; unmatched junction nucleotides: 7. CDR3 length: 17 amino acids. The study's findings and limits: Mostly white British, mostly female donors; authors suggested clonal diversity may be underestimated. Targeting of unmutated variant regions was reportedly seen in nearly half of spike-specific TCRs. Distributed over spike, vaccine-associated CD4 TCRs predominated at 160-218 and 743-854.

Concerning this clone itself: Its antigen remains unidentified.

Clones were sequenced by immunoSEQ multiplex PCR, and TCRdb holds only the in-frame ones, with some missing. The sample lists 90,000 to 120,000 clones; over 85% were seen once. The chain joins TRBV7-6 to TRBJ2-7; 11 positions agree with TRBD1. This clonotype was obtained from an adult in good health. The sequences come from peripheral blood, collected on day 0 of AZD1222 vaccination. This CDR3 is CASSLAIAGTGGYEQYF. In nucleotides, the CDR3 is TGTGCCAGCAGCTTAGCCATCGCTGGGACAGGGGGCTACGAGCAGTACTTC.